This record looks at one T cell receptor (beta chain) sequence and its context. Antigen specificity is unknown. The data originate from a study of OX40 agonist ivuxolimab in advanced cancers. CDR1 is MGHRA and CDR2 is YSYEKL in the germline V gene. The CDR3 sequence is 17 residues long. Unmatched junction bases numbered 15, after V lost 2 bases and J lost 11 bases. Study results and limitations: Partial responders receiving 0.1-3.0 mg/kg showed among the lowest clonal expansion.

Clones were sequenced by immunoSEQ multiplex PCR, and TCRdb holds only the in-frame ones, with some missing. The table lists over 35,000 clones, 80% of them singletons. The chain employs TRBV4-1 and TRBJ1-6; 7 nucleotides match TRBD1. This TCR came from an adult with an advanced solid tumor such as melanoma, head and neck, liver or kidney cancer. Material: CD4+ or CD8+ T cells sorted from blood, obtained in a trial of the OX40 agonist ivuxolimab. CDR3 protein: CASSQRRDSRTYTPLHF. The CDR3 DNA reads as TGCGCCAGCAGCCAAAGGAGGGACAGTCGGACTTATACACCCCTCCACTTT.